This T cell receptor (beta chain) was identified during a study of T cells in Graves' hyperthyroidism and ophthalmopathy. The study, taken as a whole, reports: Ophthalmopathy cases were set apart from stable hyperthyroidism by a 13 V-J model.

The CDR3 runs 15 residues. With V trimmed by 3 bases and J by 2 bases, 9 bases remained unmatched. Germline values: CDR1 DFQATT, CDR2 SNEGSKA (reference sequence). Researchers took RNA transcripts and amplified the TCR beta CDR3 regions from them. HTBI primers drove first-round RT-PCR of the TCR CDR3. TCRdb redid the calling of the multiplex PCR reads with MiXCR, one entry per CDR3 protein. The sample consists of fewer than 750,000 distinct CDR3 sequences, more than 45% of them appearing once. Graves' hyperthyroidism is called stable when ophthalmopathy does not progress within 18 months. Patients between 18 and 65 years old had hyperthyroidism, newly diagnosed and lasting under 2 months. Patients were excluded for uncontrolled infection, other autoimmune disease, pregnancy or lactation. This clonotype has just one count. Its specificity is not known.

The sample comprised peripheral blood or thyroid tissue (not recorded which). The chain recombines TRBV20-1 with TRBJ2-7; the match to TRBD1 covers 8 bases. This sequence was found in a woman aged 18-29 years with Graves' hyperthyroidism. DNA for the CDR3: TGCAGTGCTAGGACAGGGGACATCCTAACCTACGAGCAGTACTTC. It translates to CSARTGDILTYEQYF.